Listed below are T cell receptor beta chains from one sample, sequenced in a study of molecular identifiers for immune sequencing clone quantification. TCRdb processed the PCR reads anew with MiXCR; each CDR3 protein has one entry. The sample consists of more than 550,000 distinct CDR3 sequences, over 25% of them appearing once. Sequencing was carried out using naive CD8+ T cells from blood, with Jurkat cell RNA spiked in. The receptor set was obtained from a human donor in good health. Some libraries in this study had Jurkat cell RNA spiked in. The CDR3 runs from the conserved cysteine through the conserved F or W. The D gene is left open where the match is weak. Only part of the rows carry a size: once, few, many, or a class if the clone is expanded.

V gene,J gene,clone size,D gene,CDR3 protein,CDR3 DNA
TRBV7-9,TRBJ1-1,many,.,CASSDYRLLGTEAFF,TGTGCCAGCAGCGACTACAGGTTGTTAGGTACTGAAGCTTTCTTT
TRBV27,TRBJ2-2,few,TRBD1,CASSGVGQGVTGELFF,TGTGCCAGCAGTGGGGTCGGTCAGGGGGTCACCGGGGAGCTGTTTTTT
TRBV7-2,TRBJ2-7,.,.,CASSSRTVEEQYF,TGTGCCAGCAGCTCTCGGACGGTTGAAGAGCAGTACTTC
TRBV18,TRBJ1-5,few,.,CASSPKARQNNQPQHF,TGTGCCAGCTCACCCAAGGCCCGACAGAACAATCAGCCCCAGCATTTT
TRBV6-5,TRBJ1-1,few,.,CASSYSTSTEAFF,TGTGCCAGCAGTTACTCGACGTCCACTGAAGCTTTCTTT
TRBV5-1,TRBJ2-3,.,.,CASSLDGADTQYF,TGCGCCAGCAGCTTGGACGGGGCGGATACGCAGTATTTT
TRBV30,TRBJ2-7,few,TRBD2,CAWSGSGGANEQYF,TGTGCCTGGAGTGGGTCGGGGGGTGCGAACGAGCAGTACTTC
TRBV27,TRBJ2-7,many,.,CASRLTLAYEQYF,TGTGCCAGCAGACTGACACTGGCCTACGAGCAGTACTTC
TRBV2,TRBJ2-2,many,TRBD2,CASSEDLADTGELFF,TGTGCCAGCAGTGAAGACCTAGCGGACACCGGGGAGCTGTTTTTT
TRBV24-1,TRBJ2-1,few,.,CATSDPNQDSFLIF,TGTGCCACCAGTGACCCAAACCAGGACTCGTTTTTAATCTTC
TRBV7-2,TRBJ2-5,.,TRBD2,CASSPGTLAGGETQYF,TGTGCCAGCAGCCCGGGGACGCTAGCGGGGGGGGAGACCCAGTACTTC
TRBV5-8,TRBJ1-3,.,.,CASSLVASSGNTIYF,TGTGCCAGCAGCTTGGTGGCCAGCTCTGGAAACACCATATATTTT
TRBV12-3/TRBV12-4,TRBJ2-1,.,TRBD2,CVSRDGTTYNEQFF,TGTGTCAGCAGAGACGGGACTACCTACAATGAGCAGTTCTTC
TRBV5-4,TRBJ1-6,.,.,CASSPDRRRSPLHF,TGTGCCAGCAGTCCAGATCGGCGGAGGTCACCCCTCCACTTT
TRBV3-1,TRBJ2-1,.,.,CASSQDEGGPRSYNEQFF,TGTGCCAGCAGCCAAGATGAGGGGGGCCCACGCTCCTACAATGAGCAGTTCTTC
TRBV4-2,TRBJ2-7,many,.,CASSEVRGGAYEQYF,TGTGCCAGCAGCGAAGTGCGAGGGGGGGCCTACGAGCAGTACTTC
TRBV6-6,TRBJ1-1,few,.,CASITRTEAFF,TGTGCCAGCATTACAAGGACTGAAGCTTTCTTT
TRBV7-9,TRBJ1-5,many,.,CASSHGNIIQPQHF,TGTGCCAGCAGCCATGGAAATATTATTCAGCCCCAGCATTTT
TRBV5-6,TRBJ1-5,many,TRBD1,CASSFRQGGQPQHF,TGTGCCAGCAGCTTCCGACAGGGCGGTCAGCCCCAGCATTTT
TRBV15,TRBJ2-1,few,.,CATTRDIYSGNEQFF,TGTGCCACCACGAGGGACATCTATAGTGGCAATGAGCAGTTCTTC
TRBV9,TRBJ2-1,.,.,CASSVEQSSCNEQFF,TGTGCCAGCAGCGTAGAACAGAGCTCCTGCAATGAGCAGTTCTTC
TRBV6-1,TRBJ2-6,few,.,CATGRDRVSLSGANVLTF,TGTGCCACCGGACGGGACCGCGTCTCTCTCTCTGGGGCCAACGTCCTGACTTTC
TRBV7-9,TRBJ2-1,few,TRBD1,CASKGQAGDNEQFF,TGTGCCAGCAAAGGACAGGCCGGGGACAATGAGCAGTTCTTC
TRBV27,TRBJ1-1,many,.,CASSTGRAIEAFF,TGTGCCAGCAGTACGGGACGGGCAATTGAAGCTTTCTTT
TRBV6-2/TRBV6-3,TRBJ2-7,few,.,CASSTWSSYEQYF,TGTGCCAGCAGTACCTGGAGCTCCTACGAGCAGTACTTC